The source of this T cell receptor beta chain is a study of control samples from healthy donors and cancer patients. This CDR3 is built from 17 residues. The V segment lost 1 base and the J segment 1 base; nucleotides outside the gene matches: 4. Looked up from germline, CDR1 is SNHLY and CDR2 is FYNNEI. Profiled with immunoSEQ multiplex PCR; TCRdb holds only in-frame clones, not every one. The sample contains fewer than 200,000 clones, around 93% of which appear only once. Sequenced: blood. The source is an older woman in good health. The chain combines TRBV2 with TRBJ2-5; 12 nucleotides match TRBD2. The CDR3 loop reads CASSEGGLAGLQETQYF. CDR3 nucleotides: TGTGCCAGCAGTGAAGGGGGACTAGCGGGCCTCCAAGAGACCCAGTACTTC.